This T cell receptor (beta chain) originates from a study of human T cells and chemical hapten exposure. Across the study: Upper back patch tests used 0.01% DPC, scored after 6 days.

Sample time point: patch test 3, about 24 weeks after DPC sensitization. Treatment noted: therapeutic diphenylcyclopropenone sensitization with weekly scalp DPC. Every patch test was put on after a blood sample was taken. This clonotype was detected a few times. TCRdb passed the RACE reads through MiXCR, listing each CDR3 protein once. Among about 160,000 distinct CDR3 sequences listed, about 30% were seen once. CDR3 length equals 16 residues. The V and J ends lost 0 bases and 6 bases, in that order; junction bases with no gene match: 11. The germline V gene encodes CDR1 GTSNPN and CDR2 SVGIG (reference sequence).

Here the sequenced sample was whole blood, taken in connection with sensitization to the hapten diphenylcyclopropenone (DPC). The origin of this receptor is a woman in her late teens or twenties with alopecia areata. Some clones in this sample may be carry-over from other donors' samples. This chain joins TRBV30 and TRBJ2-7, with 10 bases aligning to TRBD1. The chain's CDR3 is CAWSVGTGVGGTEQYF. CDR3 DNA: TGTGCCTGGAGTGTAGGGACAGGGGTCGGCGGAACCGAGCAGTACTTC.